These 20 T cell receptor beta chains share one sample of origin, sequenced in a study of blood T cell repertoires in COVID-19. Sequenced by immunoSEQ multiplex PCR; TCRdb stores in-frame clones only, minus some. The table lists 200,000 to 300,000 clones, less than 90% of them singletons, with nearly 2% in the top ten. Sample: peripheral blood. All receptors come from a man aged 30-40 years with active or convalescent COVID-19.

The chain uses TRBV3-1 (or the pseudogene TRBV3-2) and TRBJ2-2, with 10 bases matching TRBD2. Germline V gene data show CDR1 as LGHDT and CDR2 as YNNKEL (reference sequence). The CDR3 runs to 18 residues. Trimming at V came to 3 bases and at J to 3 bases, leaving 10 bases not matched to a gene. CDR3 nucleotides: TGTGCCAGCAGCCAGAGATGGACTAGCGGATCATACACCGGGGAGCTGTTTTTT. It codes for CASSQRWTSGSYTGELFF.

The chain has TRBV6-5 and TRBJ2-7; the D is unclear. The ends were cut back, 7 bases at V and 2 bases at J, with 12 bases in the middle. Germline CDR1 MNHEY, CDR2 SVGAGI. CDR3 length: 13 amino acids. CDR3 in amino acids: CASKAGVTYEQYF. The CDR3 DNA reads TGTGCCAGCAAGGCAGGCGTTACCTACGAGCAGTACTTC.

The V gene is TRBV14, the J gene TRBJ1-6; a weak D match, TRBD1 (6 bases). The CDR3 runs to 18 residues. V lost 0 bases, J lost 4 bases, and 16 bases lay in between. Germline V gene lookup returns CDR1 SGHDN and CDR2 FVKESK. CDR3 bases: TGTGCCAGCAGCCAAGATAGAACAGGGTTGGCATATAATTCACCCCTCCACTTT. Translation gives CASSQDRTGLAYNSPLHF.

V gene TRBV27 combines with J gene TRBJ1-6; 7 bases line up with TRBD1. The V and J ends lost 6 bases and 7 bases, in that order; junction bases with no gene match: 6. CDR3 length equals 14 residues. Per the germline V gene, CDR1 is MNHEY and CDR2 is SMNVEV (reference sequence). CDR3 residues: CASRSGTANSPLHF. CDR3 nucleotide sequence: TGTGCCAGCAGGTCCGGGACAGCAAATTCACCCCTCCACTTT.

Only a few counts were recorded for this clone. The genes are TRBV6-5 and TRBJ1-2, with 7 positions matching TRBD1. V trimming: 7 bases; J trimming: 1 base; junction bases outside the gene matches: 6. The CDR3 totals 14 residues. Germline CDR1 is MNHEY and CDR2 is SVGAGI. The CDR3 DNA reads as TGTGCCAGCACCGGACAGGATAATAACTATGGCTACACCTTC. It specifies CASTGQDNNYGYTF.

V is TRBV4-1 and J is TRBJ2-2; the match to TRBD2 covers 12 bases. There are 16 residues in the CDR3. Unmatched junction bases numbered 4, after V lost 2 bases and J lost 6 bases. Germline-derived CDR1 and CDR2 are MGHRA and YSYEKL. CDR3 region: CASSQLAGGQPGELFF. CDR3 nucleotides: TGCGCCAGCAGCCAACTAGCGGGGGGGCAACCCGGGGAGCTGTTTTTT.

This chain links TRBV4-2 with TRBJ2-1, with 13 bases lining up with TRBD2. Germline CDR1 and CDR2: LGHNA and YNFKEQ. The V gene end was trimmed by 3 bases and the J gene end by 5 bases; junction bases not matched to a gene: 4. The CDR3 is 16 residues long. CDR3 nucleotide sequence: TGTGCCAGCAGCCATGCCGGGACTAGCGGGGACAATGAGCAGTTCTTC. This translates into CASSHAGTSGDNEQFF.

The genes are TRBV18 and TRBJ2-5; 9 bases align to TRBD1. CDR1 is KGHSH and CDR2 is LQKENI in the germline V gene. This CDR3 comprises 16 residues. The J segment lost 1 base and the V segment lost 5 bases, leaving 8 bases of the junction unmatched. The CDR3: CASSTLGQGSQETQYF. CDR3 nucleotide sequence: TGTGCCAGCTCAACTCTCGGACAGGGGTCCCAAGAGACCCAGTACTTC.

CDR3 sequence reads: CASSLKAGARYEQYF. CDR3 bases: TGTGCCAGCAGCCTTAAAGCGGGGGCCAGATACGAGCAGTACTTC. This rearrangement joins TRBV3-1 (or the pseudogene TRBV3-2) to TRBJ2-7, with 8 bases fitting TRBD2. Losses at the gene ends were 4 bases for V and 4 bases for J; bases not matched to a gene: 9. CDR3 length: 15 residues. The germline CDR1 and CDR2 sequences are LGHDT and YNNKEL (reference sequence).

CDR3 sequence (DNA): TGTGCCAGCAGCTTCGTCCTAGCGGGGGGGACCCAAGAGACCCAGTACTTC. Protein sequence: CASSFVLAGGTQETQYF. This sequence joins TRBV11-2 and TRBJ2-5, with TRBD2 matching 12 bases. Germline V gives CDR1 SGHAT, CDR2 FQNNGV. This CDR3 contains 17 residues. The V segment lost 3 bases and the J segment 1 base; nucleotides outside the gene matches: 6.

The chain links TRBV7-9 to TRBJ1-4; possible D gene TRBD1, 5 bases. CDR1 is SEHNR, CDR2 FQNEAQ, per germline (reference sequence). CDR3 length: 13 amino acids. V shed 4 bases and J shed 4 bases, with 7 bases lying between them. As DNA, the CDR3 is TGTGCCAGCAGCTGGGGCTTTAATGAAAAACTGTTTTTT. It translates to CASSWGFNEKLFF.

This rearrangement joins TRBV2 to TRBJ1-2; no clear D. The CDR3 length is 15 residues. Germline CDR1 and CDR2: SNHLY and FYNNEI. V was shortened by 1 base and J by 5 bases, with 14 bases between the two germline ends. CDR3 protein: CASSEGTGRSYGYTF. CDR3 in DNA: TGTGCCAGCAGTGAAGGTACCGGGAGGTCGTATGGCTACACCTTC. Full variable domain (outside the CDR3, taken from reference TRBV2 and TRBJ1-2): EPEVTQTPSHQVTQMGQEVILRCVPISNHLYFYWYRQILGQKVEFLVSFYNNEISEKSEIFDDQFSVERPDGSNFTLKIRSTKLEDSAMYFCASSEGTGRSYGYTFGSGTRLTVV.

The V gene is TRBV5-1, the J gene TRBJ2-1, with 14 nucleotides matching TRBD2. J was trimmed by 9 bases and V by 4 bases; bases with no gene match: 6. CDR1 and CDR2 (germline): SGHRS, YFSETQ. CDR3 length equals 15 residues. The CDR3 is CASSEGTSGGSEQFF. The DNA of the CDR3 is TGCGCCAGCAGCGAAGGGACTAGCGGGGGCAGTGAGCAGTTCTTC.

This chain links TRBV6-2 or TRBV6-3 with TRBJ1-2; 9 bases align to TRBD1. Germline CDR1 and CDR2: MNHEY and SVGEGT. Unmatched junction bases numbered 7, after V lost 4 bases and J lost 7 bases. The CDR3 totals 14 residues. The CDR3 DNA sequence: TGTGCCAGCAGTTGGGCCGGGACAGGGTCTGGCTACACCTTC. It encodes CASSWAGTGSGYTF.

This clone has a single count. The J gene is TRBJ1-1, the V gene TRBV27, with D possibly matching TRBD1 (6 bases). The CDR3 consists of 14 residues. Germline V gives CDR1 MNHEY, CDR2 SMNVEV (reference sequence). With 6 bases removed from V and 3 bases from J, the gap between germline ends came to 14 bases. CDR3 sequence: CASRKQGRDTEAFF. DNA of the CDR3: TGTGCCAGCAGAAAACAGGGCCGGGACACTGAAGCTTTCTTT.

V gene TRBV11-2 combines with J gene TRBJ1-4, with TRBD1 matching 10 bases. From germline, CDR1 is SGHAT and CDR2 FQNNGV. This CDR3 contains 14 residues. Unmatched junction bases numbered 3, after V lost 4 bases and J lost 7 bases. CDR3 nucleotides: TGTGCCAGCAGCTCCGGGACAGGGGTTGAAAAACTGTTTTTT. It is translated as CASSSGTGVEKLFF. The full variable domain, with the rest looked up from reference TRBV11-2 and TRBJ1-4, is EAGVAQSPRYKIIEKRQSVAFWCNPISGHATLYWYQQILGQGPKLLIQFQNNGVVDDSQLPKDRFSAERLKGVDSTLKIQPAKLEDSAVYLCASSSGTGVEKLFFGSGTQLSVL.

This chain links TRBV7-8 with TRBJ1-2, with D possibly TRBD1 on 5 matching bases. Deletions cut 5 bases from V and 4 bases from J, with 14 bases between. Germline lookup yields CDR1 SGHVS and CDR2 FQNEAQ. The CDR3 runs to 14 residues. The CDR3 sequence: CASSQAGWGYGYTF. The CDR3 nucleotides are TGTGCCAGCAGCCAGGCAGGGTGGGGCTATGGCTACACCTTC.

This chain uses TRBV6-5 with TRBJ2-7, with TRBD1 as a possible D gene (5 bases). Germline V gene sequence: CDR1 MNHEY, CDR2 SVGAGI. V shed 6 bases and J shed 3 bases, with 18 bases lying between them. The CDR3 sequence is 15 residues long. This CDR3 is CASRTVHSGDYEQYF. The CDR3 DNA follows: TGTGCCAGCAGGACAGTCCATTCCGGAGACTACGAGCAGTACTTC.

The CDR3 is CASSYDPDYRAYNEQFF. As DNA, the CDR3 is TGTGCCAGCAGTTACGATCCCGACTATAGGGCCTACAATGAGCAGTTCTTC. The V gene is TRBV6-2 or TRBV6-3, the J gene TRBJ2-1, with a possible D match to TRBD2 (5 bases). This CDR3 is built from 17 residues. V dropped 2 bases and J dropped 2 bases, with 16 bases sitting between them. CDR1 is MNHEY and CDR2 is SVGEGT in the germline V gene.

This sequence joins TRBV2 and TRBJ2-7; 14 positions match TRBD2. The germline CDR1 and CDR2 sequences are SNHLY and FYNNEI. V lost 10 bases, J lost 5 bases, and 4 bases stayed unmatched. The CDR3 runs 13 residues. CDR3: CATTSGGGNEQYF. CDR3 in DNA: TGTGCCACGACTAGCGGGGGGGGCAACGAGCAGTACTTC.